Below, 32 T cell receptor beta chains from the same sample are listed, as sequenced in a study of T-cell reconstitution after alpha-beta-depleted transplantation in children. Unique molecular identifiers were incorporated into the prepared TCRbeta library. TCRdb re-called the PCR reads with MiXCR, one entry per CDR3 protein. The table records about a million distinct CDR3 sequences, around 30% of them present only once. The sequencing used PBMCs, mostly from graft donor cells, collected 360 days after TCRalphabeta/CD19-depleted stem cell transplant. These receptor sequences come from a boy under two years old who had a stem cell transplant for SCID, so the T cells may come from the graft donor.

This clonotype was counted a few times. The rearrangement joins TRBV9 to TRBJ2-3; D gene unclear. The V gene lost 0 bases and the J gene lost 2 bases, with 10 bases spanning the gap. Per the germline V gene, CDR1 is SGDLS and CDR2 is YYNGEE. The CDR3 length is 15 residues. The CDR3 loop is CASSVVSTTTDTQYF. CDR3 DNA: TGTGCCAGCAGCGTAGTAAGCACGACCACAGATACGCAGTATTTT.

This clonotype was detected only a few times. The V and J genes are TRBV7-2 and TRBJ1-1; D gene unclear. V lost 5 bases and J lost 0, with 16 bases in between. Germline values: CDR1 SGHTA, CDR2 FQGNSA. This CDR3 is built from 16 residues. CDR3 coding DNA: TGTGCCAGCAGCCCAAGCCGGGTAGGAATGAACACTGAAGCTTTCTTT. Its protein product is CASSPSRVGMNTEAFF.

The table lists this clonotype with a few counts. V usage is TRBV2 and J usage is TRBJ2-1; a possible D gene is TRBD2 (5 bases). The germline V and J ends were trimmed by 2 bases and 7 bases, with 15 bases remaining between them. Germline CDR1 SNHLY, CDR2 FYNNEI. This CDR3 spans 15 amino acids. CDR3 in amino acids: CASSEYRTGLNEQFF. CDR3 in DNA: TGTGCCAGCAGTGAATATAGGACTGGGCTAAATGAGCAGTTCTTC.

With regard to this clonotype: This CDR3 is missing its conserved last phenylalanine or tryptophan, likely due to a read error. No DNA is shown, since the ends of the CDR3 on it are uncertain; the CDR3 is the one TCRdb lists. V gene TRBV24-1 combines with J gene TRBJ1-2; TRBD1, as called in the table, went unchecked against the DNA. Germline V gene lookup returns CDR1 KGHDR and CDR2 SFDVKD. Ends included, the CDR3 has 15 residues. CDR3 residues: CAALGTEPTNYGYTC.

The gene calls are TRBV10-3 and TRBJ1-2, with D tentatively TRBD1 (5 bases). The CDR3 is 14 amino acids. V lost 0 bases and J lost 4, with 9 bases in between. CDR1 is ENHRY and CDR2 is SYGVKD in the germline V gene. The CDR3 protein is CAISESGAGYGYTF. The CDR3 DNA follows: TGTGCCATCAGTGAGTCTGGGGCGGGCTATGGCTACACCTTC.

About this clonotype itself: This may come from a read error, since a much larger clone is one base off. As DNA, the CDR3 is TGTGCCAGCAGTGACGGGGGGGCCGTAGATACGCAGTATTTT. Its protein product is CASSDGGAVDTQYF. The chain couples TRBV2 to TRBJ2-3; TRBD2 matches 8 bases. The V gene end was trimmed by 3 bases and the J gene end by 5 bases; junction bases not matched to a gene: 4. Germline V CDR1 and CDR2: SNHLY, FYNNEI. The CDR3 runs 14 residues.

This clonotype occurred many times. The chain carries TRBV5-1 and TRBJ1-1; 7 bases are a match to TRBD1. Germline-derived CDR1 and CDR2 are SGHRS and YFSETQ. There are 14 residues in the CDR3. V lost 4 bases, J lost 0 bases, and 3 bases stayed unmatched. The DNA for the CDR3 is TGCGCCAGCAGCCGGGACAGCTTGAACACTGAAGCTTTCTTT. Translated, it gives CASSRDSLNTEAFF.

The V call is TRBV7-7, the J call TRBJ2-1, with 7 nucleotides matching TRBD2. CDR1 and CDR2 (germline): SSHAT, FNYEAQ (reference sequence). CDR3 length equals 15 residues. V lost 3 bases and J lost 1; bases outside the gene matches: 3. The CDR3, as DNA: TGTGCCAGCAGCTTGCTAGCGGAATCCTACAATGAGCAGTTCTTC. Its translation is CASSLLAESYNEQFF.

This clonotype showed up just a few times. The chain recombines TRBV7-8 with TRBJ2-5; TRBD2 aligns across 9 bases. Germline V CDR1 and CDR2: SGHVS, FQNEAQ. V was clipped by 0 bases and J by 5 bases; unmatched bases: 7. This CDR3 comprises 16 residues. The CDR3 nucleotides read TGTGCCAGCAGCTTAGCGCAGAGGCTAGCGGGGGAGACCCAGTACTTC. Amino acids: CASSLAQRLAGETQYF.

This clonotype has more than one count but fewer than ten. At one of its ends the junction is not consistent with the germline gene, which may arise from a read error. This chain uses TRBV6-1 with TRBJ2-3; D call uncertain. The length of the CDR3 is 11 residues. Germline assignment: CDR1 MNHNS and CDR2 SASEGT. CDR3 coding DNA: TGTGCCAGCAGTGAACTTGGGAACCAGGATTTT. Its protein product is CASSELGNQDF.

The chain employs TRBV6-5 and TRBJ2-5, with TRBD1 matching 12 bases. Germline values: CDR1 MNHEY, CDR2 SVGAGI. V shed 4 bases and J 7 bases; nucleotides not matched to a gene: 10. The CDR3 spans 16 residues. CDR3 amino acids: CASSLGQGARWLTQYF. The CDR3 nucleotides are TGTGCCAGCAGTTTGGGACAGGGGGCCCGATGGTTGACCCAGTACTTC.

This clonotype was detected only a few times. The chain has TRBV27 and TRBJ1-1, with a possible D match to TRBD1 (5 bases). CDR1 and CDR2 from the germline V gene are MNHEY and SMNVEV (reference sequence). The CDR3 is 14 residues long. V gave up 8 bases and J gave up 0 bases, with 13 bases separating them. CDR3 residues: CASCQGRMNTEAFF. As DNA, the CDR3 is TGTGCCAGCTGTCAGGGACGGATGAACACTGAAGCTTTCTTT.

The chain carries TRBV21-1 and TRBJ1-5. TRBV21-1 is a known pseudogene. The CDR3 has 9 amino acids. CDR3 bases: TGTGCCACCGGAGAGCCCCAGCATTTT. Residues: CATGEPQHF.

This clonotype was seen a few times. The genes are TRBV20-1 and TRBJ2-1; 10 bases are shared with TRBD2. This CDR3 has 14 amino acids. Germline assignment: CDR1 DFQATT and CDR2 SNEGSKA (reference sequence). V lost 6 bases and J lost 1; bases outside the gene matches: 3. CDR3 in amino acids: CSASGGGSYNEQFF. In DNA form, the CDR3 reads TGCAGTGCCAGCGGGGGGGGATCCTACAATGAGCAGTTCTTC.

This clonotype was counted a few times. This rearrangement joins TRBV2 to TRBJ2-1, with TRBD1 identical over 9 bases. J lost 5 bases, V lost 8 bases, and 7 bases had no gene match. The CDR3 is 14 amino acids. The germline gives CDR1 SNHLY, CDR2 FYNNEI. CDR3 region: CASWDRVGNNEQFF. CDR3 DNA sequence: TGTGCCAGCTGGGACAGGGTGGGAAACAATGAGCAGTTCTTC.

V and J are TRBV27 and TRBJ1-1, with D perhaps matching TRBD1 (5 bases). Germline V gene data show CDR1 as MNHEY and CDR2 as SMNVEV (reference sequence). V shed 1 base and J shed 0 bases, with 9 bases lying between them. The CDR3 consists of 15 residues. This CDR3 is CASSLWGLMNTEAFF. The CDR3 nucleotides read TGTGCCAGCAGTTTATGGGGCCTCATGAACACTGAAGCTTTCTTT.

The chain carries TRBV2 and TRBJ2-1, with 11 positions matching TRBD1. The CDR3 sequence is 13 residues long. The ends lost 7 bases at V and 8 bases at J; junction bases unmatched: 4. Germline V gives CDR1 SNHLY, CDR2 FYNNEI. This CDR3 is CASTGTGGDEQFF. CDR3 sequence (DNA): TGTGCCAGCACCGGGACAGGGGGGGATGAGCAGTTCTTC.

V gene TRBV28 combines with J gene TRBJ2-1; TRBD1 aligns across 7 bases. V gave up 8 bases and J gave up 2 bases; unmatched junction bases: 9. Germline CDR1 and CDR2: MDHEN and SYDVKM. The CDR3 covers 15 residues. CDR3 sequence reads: CASRQGVSTYNEQFF. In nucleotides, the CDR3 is TGTGCCAGCCGGCAGGGGGTATCGACCTACAATGAGCAGTTCTTC.

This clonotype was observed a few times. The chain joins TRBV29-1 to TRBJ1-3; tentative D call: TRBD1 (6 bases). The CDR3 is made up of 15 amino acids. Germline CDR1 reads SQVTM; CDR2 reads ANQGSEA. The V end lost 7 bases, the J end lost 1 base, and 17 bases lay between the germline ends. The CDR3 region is CSGRVTGSSGNTIYF. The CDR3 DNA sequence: TGCAGCGGGAGGGTTACAGGGTCATCTGGAAACACCATATATTTT.

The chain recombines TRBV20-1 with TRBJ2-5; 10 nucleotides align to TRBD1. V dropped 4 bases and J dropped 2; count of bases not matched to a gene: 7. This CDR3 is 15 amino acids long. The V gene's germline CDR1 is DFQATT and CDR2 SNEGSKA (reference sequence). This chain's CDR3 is CSAIRTGGLQETQYF. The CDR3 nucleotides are TGCAGTGCTATAAGGACAGGGGGTCTTCAAGAGACCCAGTACTTC.

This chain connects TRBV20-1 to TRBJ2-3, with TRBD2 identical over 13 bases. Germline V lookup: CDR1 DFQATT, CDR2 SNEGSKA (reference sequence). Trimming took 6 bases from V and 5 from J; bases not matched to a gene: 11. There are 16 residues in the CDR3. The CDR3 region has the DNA TGCAGTGCCACTCCGGGACTAGCGGGGTCTATAGATACGCAGTATTTT. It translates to CSATPGLAGSIDTQYF.

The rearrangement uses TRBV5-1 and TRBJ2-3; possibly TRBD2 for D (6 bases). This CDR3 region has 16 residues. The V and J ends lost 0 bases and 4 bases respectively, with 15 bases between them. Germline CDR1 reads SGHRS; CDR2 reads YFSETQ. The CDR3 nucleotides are TGCGCCAGCAGCTTGGCCATGGGGGGAGGATCAGATACGCAGTATTTT. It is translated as CASSLAMGGGSDTQYF.

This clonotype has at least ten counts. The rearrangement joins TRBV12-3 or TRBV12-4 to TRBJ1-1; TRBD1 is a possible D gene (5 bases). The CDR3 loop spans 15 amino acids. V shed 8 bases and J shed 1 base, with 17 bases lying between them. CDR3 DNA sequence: TGTGCCAGCGTTCGACCCGGGGCAGCGAACACTGAAGCTTTCTTT. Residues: CASVRPGAANTEAFF.

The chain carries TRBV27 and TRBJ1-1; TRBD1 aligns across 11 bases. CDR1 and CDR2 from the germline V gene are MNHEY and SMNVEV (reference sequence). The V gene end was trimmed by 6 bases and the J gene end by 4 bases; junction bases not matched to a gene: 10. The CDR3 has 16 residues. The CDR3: CASREGQGVLGTEAFF. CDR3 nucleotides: TGTGCCAGCAGGGAGGGACAGGGGGTGTTGGGCACTGAAGCTTTCTTT.

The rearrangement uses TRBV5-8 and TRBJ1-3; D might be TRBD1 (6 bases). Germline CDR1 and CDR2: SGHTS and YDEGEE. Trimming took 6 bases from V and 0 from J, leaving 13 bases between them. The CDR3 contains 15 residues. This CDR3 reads CASTVRGSSGNTIYF. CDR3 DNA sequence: TGTGCCAGCACCGTCAGGGGATCCTCTGGAAACACCATATATTTT.

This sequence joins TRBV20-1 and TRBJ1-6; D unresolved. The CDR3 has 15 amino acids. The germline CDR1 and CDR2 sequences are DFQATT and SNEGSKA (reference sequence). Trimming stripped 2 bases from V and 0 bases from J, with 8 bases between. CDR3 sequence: CSARSGSSYNSPLHF. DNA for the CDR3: TGCAGTGCTAGATCTGGGAGCTCCTATAATTCACCCCTCCACTTT.

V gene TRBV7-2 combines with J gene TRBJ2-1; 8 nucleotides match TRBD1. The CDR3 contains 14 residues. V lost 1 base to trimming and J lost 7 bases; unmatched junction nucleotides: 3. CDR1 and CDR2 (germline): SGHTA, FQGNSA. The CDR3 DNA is TGTGCCAGCAGCTTAGGGACAGGGTTTAATGAGCAGTTCTTC. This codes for CASSLGTGFNEQFF. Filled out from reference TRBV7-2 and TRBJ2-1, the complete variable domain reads GAGVSQSPSNKVTEKGKDVELRCDPISGHTALYWYRQSLGQGLEFLIYFQGNSAPDKSGLPSDRFSAERTGGSVSTLTIQRTQQEDSAVYLCASSLGTGFNEQFFGPGTRLTVL.

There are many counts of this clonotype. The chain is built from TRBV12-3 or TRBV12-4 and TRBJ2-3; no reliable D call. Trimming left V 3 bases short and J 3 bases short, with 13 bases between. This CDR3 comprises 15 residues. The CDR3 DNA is TGTGCCAGCAGTTTCGGCGCCCCGCTGACAGATACGCAGTATTTT. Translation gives CASSFGAPLTDTQYF.

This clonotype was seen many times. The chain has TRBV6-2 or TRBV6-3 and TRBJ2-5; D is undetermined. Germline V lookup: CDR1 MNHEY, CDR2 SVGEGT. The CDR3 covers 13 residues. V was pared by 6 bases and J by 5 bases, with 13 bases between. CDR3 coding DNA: TGTGCCAGCAGCTACAGTGGGTTGGAGACCCAGTACTTC. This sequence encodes CASSYSGLETQYF.

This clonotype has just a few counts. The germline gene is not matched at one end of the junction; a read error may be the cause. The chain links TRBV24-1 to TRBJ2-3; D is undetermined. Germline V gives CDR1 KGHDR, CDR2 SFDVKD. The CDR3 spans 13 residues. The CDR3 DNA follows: TGTGCCACCAGTCATTTCGCCGCAGATACGCAGTATTTT. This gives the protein CATSHFAADTQYF.

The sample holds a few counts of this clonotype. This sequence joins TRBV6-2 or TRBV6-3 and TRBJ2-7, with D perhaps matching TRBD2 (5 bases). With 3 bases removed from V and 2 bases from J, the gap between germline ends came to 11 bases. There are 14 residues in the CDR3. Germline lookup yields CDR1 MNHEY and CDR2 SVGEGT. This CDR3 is CASSYPGIPYEQYF. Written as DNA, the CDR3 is TGTGCCAGCAGTTATCCGGGGATCCCCTACGAGCAGTACTTC.

The DNA for the CDR3 is TGTGCCAGCAGTTTATCGGGAAGAAACACTGAAGCTTTCTTT. As protein: CASSLSGRNTEAFF. This chain uses TRBV12-3 or TRBV12-4 with TRBJ1-1; D is unclear. This CDR3 is built from 14 residues. V was cut by 2 bases and J by 2 bases, with 9 bases left in between.